One and the same sample provided the 7 T cell receptor beta chains below, sequenced in a study of identical twins. TCRdb processed the 5' RACE reads anew with MiXCR; each CDR3 protein has one entry. The sample lists about 500,000 distinct CDR3 sequences, about 13% occurring once. The same sample was also used in a study of yellow fever vaccine responses in identical twins.

The sample was CD4+ T cells sorted from blood. Every receptor here comes from a woman aged 18 to 35 in good health.

This clonotype was observed many times. This chain uses TRBV20-1 with TRBJ2-1, with 12 nucleotides matching TRBD2. CDR3 size: 15 residues. With 3 bases clipped from V and 7 bases from J, the junction kept 7 bases outside the gene matches. Per the germline V gene, CDR1 is DFQATT and CDR2 is SNEGSKA (reference sequence). CDR3 sequence: CSARLAGGPRNEQFF. The CDR3 DNA is TGCAGTGCTAGGCTAGCGGGAGGGCCGCGGAATGAGCAGTTCTTC.

A few counts support this clonotype. The rearrangement links TRBV7-9 to TRBJ2-4; 8 positions match TRBD1. The CDR3 runs to 17 residues. The V segment lost 3 bases and the J segment 0 bases; nucleotides outside the gene matches: 7. Per germline, CDR1 SEHNR and CDR2 FQNEAQ (reference sequence). The chain's CDR3 is CASSFQGASVAKNIQYF. CDR3 coding DNA: TGTGCCAGCAGCTTCCAGGGGGCCTCGGTAGCCAAAAACATTCAGTACTTC.

The sample holds a few counts of this clonotype. The V and J genes are TRBV7-3 and TRBJ2-3; 9 bases are shared with TRBD1. Germline trimming cut 3 bases from V and 5 bases from J; bases unmatched to any gene: 6. CDR1 and CDR2 from the germline V gene are SGHTA and FQGTGA. This CDR3 has 15 residues. Here the CDR3 DNA reads TGTGCCAGCAGCTTCCCGGGACAGGGAAAAGATACGCAGTATTTT. Translation gives CASSFPGQGKDTQYF.

In its sample, this clonotype was seen a few times. The V and J genes are TRBV12-2 and TRBJ2-5; the table gives TRBD2 as D, unverified against the DNA. TRBV12-2 has pseudogene status. This CDR3 has 13 residues. For the CDR3, the DNA is TGTGCAAGTCGCCGGGCCCCGAGGGAGACCCAGTACTTC. Its protein is CASRRAPRETQYF.

This clonotype was seen at least ten times. The genes are TRBV10-3 and TRBJ2-7; 7 nucleotides agree with TRBD2. The CDR3 is 12 residues long. Germline-derived CDR1 and CDR2 are ENHRY and SYGVKD. J was trimmed by 0 bases and V by 8 bases; bases with no gene match: 1. The CDR3 reads CAIRGDSYEQYF. Here the CDR3 DNA reads TGTGCCATCCGGGGGGACTCCTACGAGCAGTACTTC.

The rearrangement uses TRBV18 and TRBJ2-5; 8 bases line up with TRBD1. The CDR3 is made up of 15 amino acids. J lost 0 bases, V lost 4 bases, and 4 bases had no gene match. Per germline, CDR1 KGHSH and CDR2 LQKENI. In nucleotides, the CDR3 is TGTGCCAGCTCACTCCTGACAGGGGACCAAGAGACCCAGTACTTC. Amino acids: CASSLLTGDQETQYF.

This clonotype has more than one count but fewer than ten. This chain uses TRBV20-1 with TRBJ1-6, with 8 bases lining up with TRBD1. This CDR3 comprises 14 residues. Losses at the gene ends were 6 bases for V and 10 bases for J; bases not matched to a gene: 11. Germline loops: CDR1 DFQATT, CDR2 SNEGSKA (reference sequence). CDR3 loop: CSAGDRGGESPLHF. The CDR3 nucleotides read TGCAGTGCCGGCGACAGGGGAGGGGAATCACCCCTCCACTTT.